These 20 T cell receptor beta chains were all obtained from the same sample, sequenced in a study of patients and donors after allogeneic stem cell transplantation. TCRdb ran MiXCR on the RT-PCR reads and lists one entry per CDR3 protein. Of about 72,000 distinct CDR3 sequences listed, about a quarter are singletons. The sample taken for sequencing was blood, either unsorted or a sorted T cell fraction (not recorded which). The source is a human donor who was either an allogeneic HSCT recipient or a stem cell or donor lymphocyte infusion donor (not recorded which). It is not recorded whose cells these are; they may come from a transplant donor.

The V gene is TRBV6-5, the J gene TRBJ1-2, with 8 nucleotides matching TRBD1. The CDR3 runs 15 residues. J was trimmed by 4 bases and V by 2 bases; bases with no gene match: 6. Germline V gene sequence: CDR1 MNHEY, CDR2 SVGAGI. The CDR3 sequence is CASSYSRGRSYGYTF. The CDR3 nucleotides read TGTGCCAGCAGTTACAGCAGGGGGCGCAGCTATGGCTACACCTTC.

V is TRBV4-3 and J is TRBJ2-7; D might be TRBD2 (5 bases). The CDR3 runs 15 residues. Germline V gene data show CDR1 as LGHNA and CDR2 as YSLEER. The V end was cut by 4 bases, the J end by 7 bases, with 20 bases between. The CDR3 DNA reads TGCGCCAGCAGCCCTGTTACCGGGAACAGCTATGAGCAGTACTTC. It yields the protein CASSPVTGNSYEQYF.

This clonotype turned up a few times. V and J are TRBV4-2 and TRBJ2-7; D is unresolved. The length of the CDR3 is 14 residues. Trimming shortened V by 3 bases and J by 5 bases, and 14 bases separated the two germline ends. Germline assignment: CDR1 LGHNA and CDR2 YNFKEQ. The CDR3: CASSQAGSFHEQYF. The DNA for the CDR3 is TGTGCCAGCAGCCAGGCAGGTAGTTTTCACGAGCAGTACTTC.

This chain links TRBV20-1 with TRBJ1-2; maybe TRBD1 (6 bases). Per germline, CDR1 DFQATT and CDR2 SNEGSKA (reference sequence). The CDR3 is 15 residues long. The CDR3 nucleotides read TGCAGACAACTTAGTGGGGGCAGGCTCTTCTATGGCTACACCTTC. The encoded protein is CRQLSGGRLFYGYTF.

The rearrangement uses TRBV28 and TRBJ1-1, with 7 bases aligning to TRBD1. Per the germline V gene, CDR1 is MDHEN and CDR2 is SYDVKM. The CDR3 length is 14 residues. The V gene end was trimmed by 6 bases and the J gene end by 1 base; junction bases not matched to a gene: 5. CDR3 in amino acids: CASSAGTANTEAFF. The DNA for the CDR3 is TGTGCCAGCAGCGCCGGGACAGCGAACACTGAAGCTTTCTTT. Full variable domain (missing parts from reference TRBV28 and TRBJ1-1): DVKVTQSSRYLVKRTGEKVFLECVQDMDHENMFWYRQDPGLGLRLIYFSYDVKMKEKGDIPEGYSVSREKKERFSLILESASTNQTSMYLCASSAGTANTEAFFGQGTRLTVV.

The chain has TRBV21-1 and TRBJ1-2; whether TRBD1, the table's D call, matches the DNA was not checked. TRBV21-1 is a listed pseudogene. The CDR3 extends over 17 amino acids. The CDR3 loop is CASSKRRGDRGYYGYTF. CDR3 sequence (DNA): TGTGCCAGCAGCAAACGACGGGGGGACAGGGGGTACTATGGCTACACCTTC.

V and J are TRBV7-2 and TRBJ2-6; D remains ambiguous. V dropped 2 bases and J dropped 0 bases, with 11 bases sitting between them. CDR1 and CDR2 from the germline V gene are SGHTA and FQGNSA. The CDR3 is made up of 17 amino acids. CDR3 nucleotide sequence: TGTGCCAGCAGCTTATTGGCGGCAAGCTCTGGGGCCAACGTCCTGACTTTC. Its translation is CASSLLAASSGANVLTF.

The rearrangement joins TRBV27 to TRBJ1-6; the D is unclear. Germline V gene data show CDR1 as MNHEY and CDR2 as SMNVEV (reference sequence). The CDR3 has 16 amino acids. Deletions cut 2 bases from V and 3 bases from J, with 11 bases between. The CDR3 loop is CASSLTVARYNSPLHF. Written as DNA, the CDR3 is TGTGCCAGCAGTTTAACGGTGGCCCGCTATAATTCACCCCTCCACTTT.

J is TRBJ1-3 and V is TRBV6-5; no reliable D call. V was trimmed by 4 bases and J by 4 bases, leaving 8 bases between them. The CDR3 extends over 13 amino acids. Per the germline V gene, CDR1 is MNHEY and CDR2 is SVGAGI. The CDR3 DNA reads TGTGCCAGCAGTTGGGTGGGAGGAAACACCATATATTTT. The encoded protein is CASSWVGGNTIYF.

This clonotype was seen a handful of times. V usage is TRBV20-1 and J usage is TRBJ2-3; maybe TRBD2 (6 bases). Germline CDR1 is DFQATT and CDR2 is SNEGSKA (reference sequence). The CDR3 length is 15 residues. The V end lost 5 bases, the J end lost 6 bases, and 21 bases lay between the germline ends. The DNA for the CDR3 is TGCAGTGCTCCCCCTGCGGGATTCTTGGAGGATACGCAGTATTTT. This translates into CSAPPAGFLEDTQYF.

The chain recombines TRBV4-1 with TRBJ2-7, with 9 bases lining up with TRBD1. V gave up 1 base and J gave up 3 bases; unmatched junction bases: 4. Per germline, CDR1 MGHRA and CDR2 YSYEKL. The CDR3 sequence is 15 residues long. CDR3 nucleotides: TGCGCCAGCAGCCAAGGGCGGACAGGGGTCTACGAGCAGTACTTC. Translated: CASSQGRTGVYEQYF.

This clonotype was observed many times. The chain couples TRBV7-9 to TRBJ1-4; D is ambiguous. The CDR3 is 15 amino acids. Germline V lookup: CDR1 SEHNR, CDR2 FQNEAQ (reference sequence). The V gene lost 4 bases and the J gene lost 0 bases, with 9 bases spanning the gap. CDR3 bases: TGTGCCAGCAGCTCATTACGATCAACTAATGAAAAACTGTTTTTT. Amino acids: CASSSLRSTNEKLFF.

The rearrangement uses TRBV11-1 and TRBJ2-2, with D maybe TRBD2 (6 bases). V was shortened by 8 bases and J by 7 bases, with 14 bases between the two germline ends. Germline values: CDR1 SGHAT, CDR2 FQDESV (reference sequence). The CDR3 covers 13 residues. The chain's CDR3 is CASQAGLGGELFF. The CDR3 DNA reads as TGTGCCAGCCAGGCGGGGTTGGGCGGGGAGCTGTTTTTT.

This chain joins TRBV10-3 and TRBJ2-7; D is possibly TRBD2 (6 bases). This CDR3 contains 13 residues. Germline lookup yields CDR1 ENHRY and CDR2 SYGVKD. Trimming shortened V by 0 bases and J by 7 bases, and 10 bases separated the two germline ends. The CDR3 protein is CAISESGGGEQYF. In DNA, the CDR3 is TGTGCCATCAGTGAGTCGGGGGGTGGAGAGCAGTACTTC.

The genes are TRBV28 and TRBJ2-1; D perhaps matches TRBD1 (6 bases). The ends were cut back, 3 bases at V and 0 bases at J, with 9 bases in the middle. Per the germline V gene, CDR1 is MDHEN and CDR2 is SYDVKM. The CDR3 totals 15 residues. Written as DNA, the CDR3 is TGTGCCAGCAGTTTCAGGGGAATCTCCTACAATGAGCAGTTCTTC. Residues: CASSFRGISYNEQFF.

This clonotype was seen a few times. The rearrangement joins TRBV10-3 to TRBJ1-1; D uncertain. This CDR3 spans 11 amino acids. V was cut by 8 bases and J by 1 base, with 5 bases left in between. Germline CDR1 ENHRY, CDR2 SYGVKD. CDR3 in amino acids: CAIGANTEAFF. The CDR3 nucleotides read TGTGCCATCGGAGCGAACACTGAAGCTTTCTTT.

In this sample, this clonotype turned up a few times. This chain connects TRBV3-1 to TRBJ1-1; D is unclear. There are 14 residues in the CDR3. CDR1 is LGHDT, CDR2 YNNKEL, per germline (reference sequence). Trimming took off 2 bases at V and 1 base at J, with 8 bases between the two ends. CDR3 DNA sequence: TGTGCCAGCAGCCAAACCCCGGGGAACACTGAAGCTTTCTTT. It codes for CASSQTPGNTEAFF.

This chain joins TRBV6-6 and TRBJ2-3; D ambiguous. Trimming pared 4 bases from V and 4 bases from J, leaving 12 bases between. The CDR3 has 14 amino acids. Germline V gene data show CDR1 as MNHNY and CDR2 as SVGAGI (reference sequence). The CDR3 here is CASSWASGADTQYF. CDR3 nucleotide sequence: TGTGCCAGCAGTTGGGCTAGTGGGGCAGATACGCAGTATTTT.

This sequence joins TRBV11-2 and TRBJ2-1, with 7 nucleotides matching TRBD2. The CDR3 totals 13 residues. V was pared by 6 bases and J by 7 bases, with 6 bases of the junction left unmatched. CDR1 is SGHAT, CDR2 FQNNGV, per germline. The CDR3 DNA reads as TGTGCCAGCAGTTCGGACGGGGGGAATGAGCAGTTCTTC. This translates into CASSSDGGNEQFF.

The J gene is TRBJ1-6, the V gene TRBV20-1, with D perhaps matching TRBD1 (5 bases). The CDR3 length is 15 residues. V shed 0 bases and J shed 7 bases, with 13 bases lying between them. Looked up from germline, CDR1 is DFQATT and CDR2 is SNEGSKA (reference sequence). The CDR3 DNA reads as TGCAGTGCTAGAGATCATAGGGAGGGGAATTCACCCCTCCACTTT. It translates to CSARDHREGNSPLHF.